These 19 T cell receptor beta chains were all obtained from the same sample, sequenced in a study. TCRdb fed the 5' RACE reads into MiXCR, producing one record per CDR3 protein. In the table there are tens of thousands of distinct CDR3 sequences, approximately 17% of which are singletons. Sequenced: naive CD4+ T cells sorted from blood. The sample's subset: naive CD4+ T cells, CD4+CD45RA+CD25-. The receptors were gathered from a female donor with breast cancer.

This clonotype was seen ten or more times. The genes are TRBV20-1 and TRBJ2-1; no definite D call. CDR3 length: 13 residues. The V gene's germline CDR1 is DFQATT and CDR2 SNEGSKA (reference sequence). V dropped 0 bases and J dropped 9 bases, with 12 bases sitting between them. Here the CDR3 reads CSARDLEWGEQFF. CDR3 nucleotide sequence: TGCAGTGCTAGAGACTTGGAGTGGGGTGAGCAGTTCTTC.

This clonotype was counted many times. The rearrangement joins TRBV6-5 to TRBJ1-6; D perhaps matches TRBD1 (5 bases). CDR3 length equals 17 residues. The germline V and J ends were trimmed by 11 bases and 0 bases, with 20 bases remaining between them. Per germline, CDR1 MNHEY and CDR2 SVGAGI. The CDR3 loop reads CAENHRGLSSYNSPLHF. The CDR3 DNA sequence: TGTGCCGAAAACCACCGGGGACTTAGCTCCTATAATTCACCCCTCCACTTT.

This clonotype was recorded a few times. This rearrangement joins TRBV5-1 to TRBJ2-3; D call uncertain. Germline CDR1 and CDR2: SGHRS and YFSETQ. The V and J ends lost 0 bases and 4 bases respectively, with 9 bases between them. This CDR3 has 14 amino acids. DNA of the CDR3: TGCGCCAGCAGCTTGGGACTTAGATCAGATACGCAGTATTTT. The encoded protein is CASSLGLRSDTQYF.

This clonotype was picked up a small number of times. This sequence joins TRBV5-1 and TRBJ2-2, with 7 nucleotides matching TRBD2. From germline, CDR1 is SGHRS and CDR2 YFSETQ. The CDR3 consists of 16 residues. With 0 bases clipped from V and 5 bases from J, the junction kept 7 bases outside the gene matches. CDR3 protein: CASSLEPVGGTGELFF. The CDR3 DNA reads TGCGCCAGCAGCTTGGAACCCGTCGGGGGGACCGGGGAGCTGTTTTTT.

This clonotype was seen at least ten times. This chain connects TRBV7-9 to TRBJ1-2, with 8 bases matching TRBD1. The germline V gene has CDR1 SEHNR and CDR2 FQNEAQ (reference sequence). This CDR3 spans 14 amino acids. V lost 6 bases and J lost 8; bases outside the gene matches: 11. CDR3 sequence reads: CASRPGGGIDGYTF. Written as DNA, the CDR3 is TGTGCCAGCAGACCAGGGGGCGGGATCGACGGCTACACCTTC.

The V call is TRBV3-1, the J call TRBJ1-2, with 10 bases fitting TRBD1. The J segment lost 4 bases and the V segment lost 1 base, leaving 6 bases of the junction unmatched. Germline V gene data show CDR1 as LGHDT and CDR2 as YNNKEL (reference sequence). The CDR3 is 16 residues long. CDR3 sequence reads: CASSQGQGARSYGYTF. The CDR3, as DNA: TGTGCCAGCAGCCAAGGACAGGGGGCGCGGAGCTATGGCTACACCTTC.

This clonotype was seen repeatedly, ten times or more. V usage is TRBV5-1 and J usage is TRBJ1-2; tentatively, D is TRBD1 (6 bases). Germline values: CDR1 SGHRS, CDR2 YFSETQ. This CDR3 spans 15 amino acids. V was clipped by 4 bases and J by 4 bases, with 17 bases between them. The CDR3 DNA reads as TGCGCCAGCAGCCCGGACAGCGGCCCGATCTATGGCTACACCTTC. Amino acids: CASSPDSGPIYGYTF.

This chain links TRBV7-9 with TRBJ1-1; possibly TRBD1 for D (5 bases). With 6 bases removed from V and 2 bases from J, the gap between germline ends came to 10 bases. CDR3 length: 13 amino acids. Germline loops: CDR1 SEHNR, CDR2 FQNEAQ (reference sequence). DNA for the CDR3: TGTGCCAGCAGAACCCAGGGAAACACTGAAGCTTTCTTT. This encodes CASRTQGNTEAFF.

The chain carries TRBV5-1 and TRBJ2-7, with TRBD2 matching over 13 bases. The trim removed 4 bases at V and 5 bases at J, leaving 9 bases unmatched. Germline V gene data show CDR1 as SGHRS and CDR2 as YFSETQ. This CDR3 has 16 residues. As DNA, the CDR3 is TGCGCCAGCAGCCTCCGGACTAGCGGGAGTCTCAACGAGCAGTACTTC. Its translation: CASSLRTSGSLNEQYF.

The chain uses TRBV5-1 and TRBJ2-1; 11 bases are shared with TRBD2. Germline CDR1 SGHRS, CDR2 YFSETQ. V was clipped by 7 bases and J by 5 bases; unmatched bases: 5. CDR3 length equals 14 residues. The CDR3 protein is CASAVLAGDNEQFF. As DNA, the CDR3 is TGCGCCAGCGCCGTACTAGCGGGAGACAATGAGCAGTTCTTC.

This chain connects TRBV10-3 to TRBJ2-3, with 9 positions matching TRBD1. V lost 6 bases, J lost 1 base, and 2 bases stayed unmatched. Germline V lookup: CDR1 ENHRY, CDR2 SYGVKD. The CDR3 totals 14 residues. CDR3 coding DNA: TGTGCCATCAGCGGGGACAGGGGCACAGATACGCAGTATTTT. Amino acid sequence: CAISGDRGTDTQYF.

This clonotype showed up just a few times. The gene calls are TRBV7-2 and TRBJ1-1; 7 nucleotides align to TRBD1. The V gene's germline CDR1 is SGHTA and CDR2 FQGNSA. The CDR3 length is 15 residues. J gave up 5 bases and V 1 base, and 7 bases lay outside the gene matches. The CDR3, as DNA: TGTGCCAGCAGCTTAGAAACAGGGGAGGGTACTGAAGCTTTCTTT. Its protein product is CASSLETGEGTEAFF.

The rearrangement joins TRBV5-6 to TRBJ2-2; no firm D call. CDR3 length: 14 residues. V lost 4 bases, J lost 7 bases, and 14 bases lay in between. Per the germline V gene, CDR1 is SGHDT and CDR2 is YYEEEE. DNA for the CDR3: TGTGCCAGCAGCCCAGTGACTCCCGGCGGGGAGCTGTTTTTT. This translates into CASSPVTPGGELFF.

This clonotype was counted many times. The rearrangement links TRBV5-6 to TRBJ2-2; the match to TRBD1 covers 7 bases. CDR1 is SGHDT and CDR2 is YYEEEE in the germline V gene. Trimming at V came to 5 bases and at J to 0 bases, leaving 4 bases not matched to a gene. This CDR3 has 15 residues. The CDR3 bases are TGTGCCAGCAGGGGTGGGACAGCGAACACCGGGGAGCTGTTTTTT. Residues: CASRGGTANTGELFF.

In this sample, this clonotype turned up many times. The genes are TRBV12-3 or TRBV12-4 and TRBJ2-1; TRBD2 matches at 14 bases. J lost 6 bases, V lost 8 bases, and 6 bases had no gene match. The CDR3 is made up of 15 amino acids. DNA for the CDR3: TGTGCCAGCGCTAGACTAGCGGGAGGGTCCAATGAGCAGTTCTTC. This codes for CASARLAGGSNEQFF.

This chain's CDR3 is CASRPLSEDTEAFF. In DNA form, the CDR3 reads TGCGCCAGCAGGCCCCTCAGTGAGGACACTGAAGCTTTCTTT. The chain links TRBV5-1 to TRBJ1-1; D remains ambiguous. The germline CDR1 and CDR2 sequences are SGHRS and YFSETQ. CDR3 length: 14 amino acids. The V and J ends lost 5 bases and 3 bases respectively, with 14 bases between them.

The V call is TRBV4-1, the J call TRBJ2-1; no clear D gene. The CDR3 contains 18 residues. With 2 bases removed from V and 0 bases from J, the gap between germline ends came to 17 bases. Germline assignment: CDR1 MGHRA and CDR2 YSYEKL. The CDR3 loop reads CASSQLDLIHVSYNEQFF. CDR3 sequence (DNA): TGCGCCAGCAGCCAACTCGACCTTATCCATGTCTCCTACAATGAGCAGTTCTTC.

This clonotype has a handful of counts. The chain combines TRBV6-2 or TRBV6-3 with TRBJ2-3; D not resolved. Per the germline V gene, CDR1 is MNHEY and CDR2 is SVGEGT. Trimming left V 5 bases short and J 6 bases short, with 9 bases between. This CDR3 has 12 amino acids. This CDR3 is CASSHRRDTQYF. In DNA, the CDR3 is TGTGCCAGCAGTCACAGACGGGATACGCAGTATTTT.

This clonotype was counted between two and nine times. The chain carries TRBV12-3 or TRBV12-4 and TRBJ2-5, with 7 bases lining up with TRBD1. The CDR3 runs to 14 residues. V lost 6 bases and J lost 4; bases outside the gene matches: 8. The CDR3 spells CASRPTGDGETQYF. The CDR3 region has the DNA TGTGCCAGCAGGCCTACAGGGGATGGAGAGACCCAGTACTTC.